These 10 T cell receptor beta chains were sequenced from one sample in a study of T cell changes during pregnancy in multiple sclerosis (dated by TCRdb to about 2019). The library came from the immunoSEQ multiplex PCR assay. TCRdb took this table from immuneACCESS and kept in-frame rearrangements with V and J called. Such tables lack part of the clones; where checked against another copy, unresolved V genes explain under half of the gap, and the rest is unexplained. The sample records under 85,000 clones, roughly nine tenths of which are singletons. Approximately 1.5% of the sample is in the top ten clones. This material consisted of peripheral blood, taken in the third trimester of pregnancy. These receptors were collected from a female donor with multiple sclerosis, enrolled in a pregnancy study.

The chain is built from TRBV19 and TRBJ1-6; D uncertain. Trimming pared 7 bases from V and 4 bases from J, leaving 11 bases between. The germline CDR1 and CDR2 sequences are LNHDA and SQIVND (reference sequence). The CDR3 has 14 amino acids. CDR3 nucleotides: TGTGCCAGTACCTCCGGCAGGTATAATTCACCCCTCCACTTT. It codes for CASTSGRYNSPLHF. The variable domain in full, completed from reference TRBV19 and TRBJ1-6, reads DGGITQSPKYLFRKEGQNVTLSCEQNLNHDAMYWYRQDPGQGLRLIYYSQIVNDFQKGDIAEGYSVSREKKESFPLTVTSAQKNPTAFYLCASTSGRYNSPLHFGNGTRLTVT.

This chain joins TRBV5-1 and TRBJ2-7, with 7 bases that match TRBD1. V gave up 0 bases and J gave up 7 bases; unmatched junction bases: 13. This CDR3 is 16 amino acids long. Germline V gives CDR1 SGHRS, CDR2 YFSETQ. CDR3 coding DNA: TGCGCCAGCAGCTTGGGAATAGGGGTCAGGGGGATGGAGCAGTACTTC. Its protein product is CASSLGIGVRGMEQYF.

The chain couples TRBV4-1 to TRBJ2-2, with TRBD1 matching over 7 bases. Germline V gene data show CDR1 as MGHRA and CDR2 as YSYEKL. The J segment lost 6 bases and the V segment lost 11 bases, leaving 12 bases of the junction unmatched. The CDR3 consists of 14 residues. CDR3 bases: TGCGCCGCCCAAACAGGGGTTTCTGCCGGGGAGCTGTTTTTT. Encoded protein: CAAQTGVSAGELFF.

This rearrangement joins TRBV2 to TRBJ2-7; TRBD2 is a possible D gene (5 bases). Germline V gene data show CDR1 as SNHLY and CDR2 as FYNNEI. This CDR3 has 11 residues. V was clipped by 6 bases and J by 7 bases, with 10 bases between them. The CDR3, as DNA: TGTGCCAGCAGCTTCTCGGGGGAGCAGTACTTC. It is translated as CASSFSGEQYF.

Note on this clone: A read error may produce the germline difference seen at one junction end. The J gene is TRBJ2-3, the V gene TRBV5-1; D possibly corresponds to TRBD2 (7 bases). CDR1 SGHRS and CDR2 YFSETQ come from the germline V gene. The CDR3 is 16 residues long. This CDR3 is CASSLRGAGITDTQYF. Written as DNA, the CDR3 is TGTGCCAGCAGCCTACGGGGGGCGGGAATCACAGATACGCAGTATTTT. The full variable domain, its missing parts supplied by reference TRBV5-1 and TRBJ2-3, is KAGVTQTPRYLIKTRGQQVTLSCSPISGHRSVSWYQQTPGQGLQFLFEYFSETQRNKGNFPGRFSGRQFSNSRSEMNVSTLELGDSALYLCASSLRGAGITDTQYFGPGTRLTVL.

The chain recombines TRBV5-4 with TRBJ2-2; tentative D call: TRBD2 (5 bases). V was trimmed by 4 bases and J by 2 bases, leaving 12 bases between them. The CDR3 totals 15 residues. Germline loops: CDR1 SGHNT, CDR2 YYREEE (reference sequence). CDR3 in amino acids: CASSADLANTGELFF. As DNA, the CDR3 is TGTGCCAGCAGCGCGGACTTAGCTAACACCGGGGAGCTGTTTTTT.

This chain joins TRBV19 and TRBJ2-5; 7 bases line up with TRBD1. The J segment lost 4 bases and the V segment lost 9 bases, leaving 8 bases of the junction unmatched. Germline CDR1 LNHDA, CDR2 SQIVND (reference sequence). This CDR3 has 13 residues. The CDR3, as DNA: TGTGCCAGCGCCCCCGACAGGGTAGAGACCCAGTACTTC. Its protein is CASAPDRVETQYF.

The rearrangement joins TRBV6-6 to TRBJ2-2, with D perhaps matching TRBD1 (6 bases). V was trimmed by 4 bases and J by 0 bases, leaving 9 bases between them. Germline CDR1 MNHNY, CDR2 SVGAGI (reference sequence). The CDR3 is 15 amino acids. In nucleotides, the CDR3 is TGTGCCAGCAGTTCCGGGACAACGAACACCGGGGAGCTGTTTTTT. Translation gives CASSSGTTNTGELFF.

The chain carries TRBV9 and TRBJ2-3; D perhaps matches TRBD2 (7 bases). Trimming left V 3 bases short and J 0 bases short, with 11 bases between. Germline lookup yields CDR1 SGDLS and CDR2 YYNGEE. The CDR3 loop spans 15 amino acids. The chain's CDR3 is CASSGGGTSTDTQYF. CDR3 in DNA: TGTGCCAGCAGCGGGGGGGGCACTAGCACAGATACGCAGTATTTT.

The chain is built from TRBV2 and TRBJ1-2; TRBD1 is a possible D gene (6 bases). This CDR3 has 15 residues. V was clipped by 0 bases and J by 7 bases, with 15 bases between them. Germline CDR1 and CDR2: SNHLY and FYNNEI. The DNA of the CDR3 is TGTGCCAGCAGTGAAGCGCGTTCTGGGGGCGGTGGCTACACCTTC. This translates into CASSEARSGGGGYTF.